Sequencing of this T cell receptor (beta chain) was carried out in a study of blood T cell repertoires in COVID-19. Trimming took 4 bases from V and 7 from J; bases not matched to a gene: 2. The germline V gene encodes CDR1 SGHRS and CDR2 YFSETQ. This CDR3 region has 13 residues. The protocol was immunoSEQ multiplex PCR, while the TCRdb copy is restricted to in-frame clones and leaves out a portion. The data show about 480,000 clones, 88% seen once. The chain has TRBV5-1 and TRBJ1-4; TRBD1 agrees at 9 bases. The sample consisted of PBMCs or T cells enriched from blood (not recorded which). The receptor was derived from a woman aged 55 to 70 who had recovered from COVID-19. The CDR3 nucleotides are TGCGCCAGCAGCGGGGGACAGGGTGAAAAACTGTTTTTT. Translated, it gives CASSGGQGEKLFF.